A single sample gave rise to the 18 T cell receptor beta chains below, sequenced in a study of CD8 T cells in ankylosing spondylitis. TCRdb independently ran MiXCR on the 5' RACE reads; one entry per CDR3 protein. Of 200,000 to 300,000 distinct CDR3 sequences listed, 8% to 9.5% are singletons. The specimen sequenced was blood, either unsorted or a sorted T cell fraction (not recorded which). The receptors shown here come from a male donor with ankylosing spondylitis or in good health (not recorded which).

There are many counts of this clonotype. This chain's CDR3 is CSVEGWDFSSHGYTF. The CDR3 nucleotides are TGCAGCGTTGAGGGATGGGACTTCTCGAGCCATGGCTACACCTTC. V usage is TRBV29-1 and J usage is TRBJ1-2, with a tentative D call TRBD1 (5 bases). The germline gives CDR1 SQVTM, CDR2 ANQGSEA. This CDR3 is 15 amino acids long. The ends were cut back, 3 bases at V and 6 bases at J, with 20 bases in the middle.

The rearrangement joins TRBV20-1 to TRBJ1-1; the D gene is possibly TRBD1 (6 bases). CDR1 is DFQATT, CDR2 SNEGSKA, per germline (reference sequence). The CDR3 is made up of 14 amino acids. V dropped 6 bases and J dropped 1 base, with 15 bases sitting between them. CDR3 in amino acids: CSAPRQDANTEAFF. The CDR3 DNA reads as TGCAGTGCACCGCGACAGGACGCGAACACTGAAGCTTTCTTT.

This clonotype was detected a few times. The genes are TRBV30 and TRBJ2-3; the D gene could be TRBD1 or TRBD2 (5 bases each). There are 15 residues in the CDR3. Deletions cut 0 bases from V and 2 bases from J, with 12 bases between. Germline loops: CDR1 GTSNPN, CDR2 SVGIG (reference sequence). This chain's CDR3 is CAWSVGRADTDTQYF. The CDR3 DNA sequence: TGTGCCTGGAGTGTGGGACGGGCAGACACAGATACGCAGTATTTT.

This clonotype has ten or more counts. The rearrangement joins TRBV4-1 to TRBJ2-1; D could derive from TRBD1 or TRBD2 (5 bases each). The CDR3 contains 15 residues. Trimming cost V 6 bases and J 1 base, with 13 bases left between them. Germline V gives CDR1 MGHRA, CDR2 YSYEKL. This CDR3 is CASSPGTGSYNEQFF. CDR3 in DNA: TGCGCCAGCAGTCCAGGGACCGGATCCTACAATGAGCAGTTCTTC.

This clonotype was detected many times. The rearrangement links TRBV12-3 or TRBV12-4 to TRBJ2-2; D unresolved. This CDR3 contains 13 residues. V gave up 6 bases and J gave up 4 bases, with 9 bases separating them. The CDR3 loop is CASSNLGTGELFF. DNA for the CDR3: TGTGCCAGCAGCAACCTCGGCACCGGGGAGCTGTTTTTT.

This clonotype was counted at least ten times. The CDR3 DNA reads as TGTGCCAGCAGTTTCCAAGGCGACACCATATATTTT. Residues: CASSFQGDTIYF. The chain links TRBV12-3 or TRBV12-4 to TRBJ1-3, with unresolved D. The CDR3 has 12 residues. V was clipped by 3 bases and J by 8 bases, with 8 bases between them.

This clonotype was observed many times. This rearrangement joins TRBV30 to TRBJ2-3, with TRBD2 matching 10 bases. The CDR3 is 13 amino acids. V lost 4 bases, J lost 4 bases, and 2 bases stayed unmatched. Per the germline V gene, CDR1 is GTSNPN and CDR2 is SVGIG (reference sequence). Here the CDR3 DNA reads TGTGCCTGGATAGCGGGAGGCGCAGATACGCAGTATTTT. Translating it yields CAWIAGGADTQYF.

In this sample, this clonotype turned up many times. This chain links TRBV20-1 with TRBJ2-7; D is undetermined. The V gene lost 1 base and the J gene lost 6 bases, with 10 bases spanning the gap. Per germline, CDR1 DFQATT and CDR2 SNEGSKA (reference sequence). The CDR3 extends over 12 amino acids. The CDR3 reads CSARVYGREQYF. In DNA, the CDR3 is TGCAGTGCTAGAGTCTACGGGCGCGAGCAGTACTTC.

This clonotype was counted between two and nine times. The V call is TRBV30, the J call TRBJ2-7; D unclear. Trimming took off 3 bases at V and 2 bases at J, with 11 bases between the two ends. This CDR3 is built from 13 residues. CDR1 GTSNPN and CDR2 SVGIG come from the germline V gene (reference sequence). Here the CDR3 DNA reads TGTGCCTGGAGGCCGAGTCCGGCCTACGAGCAGTACTTC. Its protein is CAWRPSPAYEQYF.

This clonotype has at least ten counts. The chain joins TRBV20-1 to TRBJ2-1; D possibly corresponds to TRBD2 (5 bases). The CDR3 is made up of 14 amino acids. V was cut by 2 bases and J by 3 bases, with 11 bases left in between. Germline V CDR1 and CDR2: DFQATT, SNEGSKA (reference sequence). The CDR3 region has the DNA TGCAGTGCTAGACCGCGGGCCTACTACAATGAGCAGTTCTTC. It translates to CSARPRAYYNEQFF.

Ten or more counts support this clonotype. CDR3 protein: CATEQGDGYTF. The CDR3 DNA reads TGTGCCACCGAACAGGGTGATGGCTACACCTTC. The J gene is TRBJ1-2, the V gene TRBV10-3, with D perhaps TRBD1 (6 bases). V was cut by 10 bases and J by 6 bases, with 12 bases left in between. CDR3 length equals 11 residues. Per the germline V gene, CDR1 is ENHRY and CDR2 is SYGVKD.

This clonotype was observed many times. CDR3 region: CASSFDWRGDTQYF. The CDR3 DNA reads as TGTGCCAGCAGTTTCGACTGGAGGGGAGATACGCAGTATTTT. The chain couples TRBV12-3 or TRBV12-4 to TRBJ2-3, with D tentatively TRBD2 (6 bases). V was trimmed by 3 bases and J by 5 bases, leaving 12 bases between them. The CDR3 has 14 residues.

The chain recombines TRBV2 with TRBJ1-5, with a possible D match to TRBD1 (6 bases). Germline CDR1 and CDR2: SNHLY and FYNNEI. Trimming cost V 6 bases and J 2 bases, with 17 bases left between them. This CDR3 is 16 amino acids long. The CDR3 loop reads CASSPQEGGGNQPQHF. The DNA of the CDR3 is TGTGCCAGCAGCCCTCAGGAGGGGGGCGGCAATCAGCCCCAGCATTTT. The complete variable domain, with remaining parts taken from reference TRBV2 and TRBJ1-5, reads EPEVTQTPSHQVTQMGQEVILRCVPISNHLYFYWYRQILGQKVEFLVSFYNNEISEKSEIFDDQFSVERPDGSNFTLKIRSTKLEDSAMYFCASSPQEGGGNQPQHFGDGTRLSIL.

This clonotype was seen at least ten times. V gene TRBV25-1 combines with J gene TRBJ1-2, with D tentatively TRBD1 (5 bases). The CDR3 consists of 15 residues. V gave up 4 bases and J gave up 6 bases, with 18 bases separating them. CDR1 is MGHDK, CDR2 SYGVNS, per germline. The CDR3 DNA reads as TGTGCCAGCAGTGCGGCCGGGACCCAAACGCATGGCTACACCTTC. Amino acids: CASSAAGTQTHGYTF.

This clonotype came up a few times. The CDR3 sequence: CASSPFGQGSWEPQHF. CDR3 nucleotides: TGTGCCAGCAGTCCTTTCGGACAGGGCTCATGGGAGCCCCAGCATTTT. This chain connects TRBV12-3 or TRBV12-4 to TRBJ1-5; TRBD1 aligns across 8 bases. The CDR3 is made up of 16 amino acids. With 5 bases clipped from V and 8 bases from J, the junction kept 14 bases outside the gene matches.

The rearrangement uses TRBV12-5 and TRBJ1-2; the D gene is possibly TRBD1 (5 bases). The germline V gene encodes CDR1 LGHNT and CDR2 FRNRAP. The CDR3 totals 13 residues. V lost 7 bases and J lost 6, with 15 bases in between. In nucleotides, the CDR3 is TGTGCTAGTGCCCACCACAGAGGGGATGGCTACACCTTC. Translated: CASAHHRGDGYTF. The full variable domain, completed using reference TRBV12-5 and TRBJ1-2, is DARVTQTPRHKVTEMGQEVTMRCQPILGHNTVFWYRQTMMQGLELLAYFRNRAPLDDSGMPKDRFSAEMPDATLATLKIQPSEPRDSAVYFCASAHHRGDGYTFGSGTRLTVV.

This rearrangement joins TRBV7-2 to TRBJ1-2; 7 nucleotides line up with TRBD1. Per germline, CDR1 SGHTA and CDR2 FQGNSA. The CDR3 runs to 15 residues. Trimming removed 1 base from V and 4 bases from J; junction bases left unmatched: 6. CDR3 sequence: CASSLERGRSYGYTF. DNA for the CDR3: TGTGCCAGCAGCTTAGAGAGGGGGCGTAGCTATGGCTACACCTTC.

This rearrangement joins TRBV18 to TRBJ2-3, with TRBD2 matching 8 bases. This CDR3 spans 15 amino acids. V shed 2 bases and J 2 bases; nucleotides not matched to a gene: 3. Germline CDR1 KGHSH, CDR2 LQKENI. The DNA of the CDR3 is TGTGCCAGCTCACCAGGCGGGGGGATCACAGATACGCAGTATTTT. It translates to CASSPGGGITDTQYF.